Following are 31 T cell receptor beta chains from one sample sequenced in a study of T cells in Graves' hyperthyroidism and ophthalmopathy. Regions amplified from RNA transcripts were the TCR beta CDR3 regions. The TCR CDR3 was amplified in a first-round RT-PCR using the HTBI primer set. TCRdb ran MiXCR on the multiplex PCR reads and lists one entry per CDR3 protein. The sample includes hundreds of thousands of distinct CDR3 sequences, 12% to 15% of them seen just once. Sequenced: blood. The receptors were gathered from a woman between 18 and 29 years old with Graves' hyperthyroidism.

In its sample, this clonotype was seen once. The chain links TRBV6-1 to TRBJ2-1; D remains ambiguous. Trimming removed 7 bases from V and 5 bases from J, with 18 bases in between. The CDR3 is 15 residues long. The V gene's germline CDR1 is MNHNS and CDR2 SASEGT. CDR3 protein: CASNFAVARNNEQFF. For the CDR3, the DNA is TGTGCCAGCAACTTTGCTGTGGCGCGCAACAATGAGCAGTTCTTC.

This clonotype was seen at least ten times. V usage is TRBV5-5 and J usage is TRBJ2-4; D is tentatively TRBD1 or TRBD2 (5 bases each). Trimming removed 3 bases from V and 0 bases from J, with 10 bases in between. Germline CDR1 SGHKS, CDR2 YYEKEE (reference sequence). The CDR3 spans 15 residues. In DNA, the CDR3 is TGTGCCAGCAGCTGGGGGACGGTAGCCAAAAACATTCAGTACTTC. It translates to CASSWGTVAKNIQYF.

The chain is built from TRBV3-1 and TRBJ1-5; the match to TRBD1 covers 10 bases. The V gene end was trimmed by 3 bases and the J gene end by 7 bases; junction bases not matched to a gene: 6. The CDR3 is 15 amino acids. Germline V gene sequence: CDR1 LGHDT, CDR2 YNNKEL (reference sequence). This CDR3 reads CASSHGQGENQPQHF. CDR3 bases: TGTGCCAGCAGCCACGGACAGGGGGAGAACCAGCCCCAGCATTTT.

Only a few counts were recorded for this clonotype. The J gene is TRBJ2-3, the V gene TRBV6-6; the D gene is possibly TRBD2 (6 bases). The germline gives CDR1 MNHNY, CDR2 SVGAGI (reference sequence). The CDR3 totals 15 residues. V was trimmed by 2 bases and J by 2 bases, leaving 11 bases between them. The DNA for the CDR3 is TGTGCCAGCAGTTACGGGCGGACTAACACAGATACGCAGTATTTT. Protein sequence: CASSYGRTNTDTQYF.

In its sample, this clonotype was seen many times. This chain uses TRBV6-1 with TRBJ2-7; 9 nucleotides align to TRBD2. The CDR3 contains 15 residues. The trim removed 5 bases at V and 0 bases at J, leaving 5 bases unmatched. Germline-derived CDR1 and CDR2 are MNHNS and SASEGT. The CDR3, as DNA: TGTGCCAGCAGTCAACGGCGGGAGGGCTCCTACGAGCAGTACTTC. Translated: CASSQRREGSYEQYF.

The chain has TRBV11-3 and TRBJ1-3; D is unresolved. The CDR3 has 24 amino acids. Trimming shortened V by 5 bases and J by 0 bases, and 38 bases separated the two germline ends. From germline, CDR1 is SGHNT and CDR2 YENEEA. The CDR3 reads CASSRFFVSPSRLDPASSGNTIYF. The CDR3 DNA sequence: TGTGCCAGCAGCCGTTTTTTCGTGTCGCCCTCTCGTCTCGACCCGGCGAGCTCTGGAAACACCATATATTTT. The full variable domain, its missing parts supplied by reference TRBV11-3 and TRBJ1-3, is EAGVVQSPRYKIIEKKQPVAFWCNPISGHNTLYWYLQNLGQGPELLIRYENEEAVDDSQLPKDRFSAERLKGVDSTLKIQPAELGDSAVYLCASSRFFVSPSRLDPASSGNTIYFGEGSWLTVV.

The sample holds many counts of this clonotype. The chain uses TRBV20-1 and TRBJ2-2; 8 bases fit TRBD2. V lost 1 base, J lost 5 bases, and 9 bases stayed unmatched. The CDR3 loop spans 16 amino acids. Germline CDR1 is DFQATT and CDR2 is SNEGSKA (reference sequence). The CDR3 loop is CSARVGGRPLTGELFF. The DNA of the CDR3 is TGCAGTGCTAGAGTCGGCGGGAGGCCCCTTACCGGGGAGCTGTTTTTT.

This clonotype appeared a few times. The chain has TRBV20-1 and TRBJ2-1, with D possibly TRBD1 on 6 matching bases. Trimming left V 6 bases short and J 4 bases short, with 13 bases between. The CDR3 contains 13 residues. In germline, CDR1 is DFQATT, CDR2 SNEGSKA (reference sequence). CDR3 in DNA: TGCAGTGCCACAGGGTCGCTTTACAATGAGCAGTTCTTC. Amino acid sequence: CSATGSLYNEQFF.

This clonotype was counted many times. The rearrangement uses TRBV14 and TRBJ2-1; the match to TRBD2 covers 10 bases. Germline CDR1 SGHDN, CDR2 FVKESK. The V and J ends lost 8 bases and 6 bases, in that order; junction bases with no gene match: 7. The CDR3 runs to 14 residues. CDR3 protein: CASASGRAFNEQFF. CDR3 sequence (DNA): TGTGCCAGCGCAAGCGGGAGGGCCTTCAATGAGCAGTTCTTC.

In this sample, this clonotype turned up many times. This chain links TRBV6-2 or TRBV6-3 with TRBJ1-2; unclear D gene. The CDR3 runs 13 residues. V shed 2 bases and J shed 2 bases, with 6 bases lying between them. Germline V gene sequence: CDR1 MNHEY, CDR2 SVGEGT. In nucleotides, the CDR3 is TGTGCCAGCAGTTACGCGGGGAACTATGGCTACACCTTC. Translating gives CASSYAGNYGYTF.

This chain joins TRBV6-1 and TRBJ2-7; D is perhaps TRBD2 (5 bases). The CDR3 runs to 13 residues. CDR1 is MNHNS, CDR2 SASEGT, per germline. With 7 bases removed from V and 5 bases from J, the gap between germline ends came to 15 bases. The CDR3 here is CASKGAGFHEQYF. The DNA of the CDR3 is TGTGCCAGCAAGGGAGCCGGCTTCCACGAGCAGTACTTC.

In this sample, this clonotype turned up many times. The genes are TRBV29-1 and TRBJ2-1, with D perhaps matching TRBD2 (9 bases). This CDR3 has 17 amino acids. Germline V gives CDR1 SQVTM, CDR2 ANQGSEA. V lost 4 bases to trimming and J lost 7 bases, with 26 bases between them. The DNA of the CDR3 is TGCAGCGTTGGCGGCAGGGGGCTCCTAGCGGGATTGAATGAGCAGTTCTTC. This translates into CSVGGRGLLAGLNEQFF.

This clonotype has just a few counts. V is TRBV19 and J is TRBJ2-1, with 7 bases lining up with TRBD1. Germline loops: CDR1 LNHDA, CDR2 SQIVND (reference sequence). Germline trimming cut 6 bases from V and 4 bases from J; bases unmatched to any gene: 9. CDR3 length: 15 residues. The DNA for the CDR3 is TGTGCCAGTAGGGCCGACAGGGATCGGTACAATGAGCAGTTCTTC. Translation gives CASRADRDRYNEQFF.

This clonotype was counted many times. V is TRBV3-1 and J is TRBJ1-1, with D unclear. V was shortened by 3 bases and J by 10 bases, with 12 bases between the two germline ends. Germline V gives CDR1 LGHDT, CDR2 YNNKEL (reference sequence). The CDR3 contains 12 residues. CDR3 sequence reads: CASSQLASGAFF. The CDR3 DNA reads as TGTGCCAGCAGCCAGCTCGCTAGTGGAGCTTTCTTT.

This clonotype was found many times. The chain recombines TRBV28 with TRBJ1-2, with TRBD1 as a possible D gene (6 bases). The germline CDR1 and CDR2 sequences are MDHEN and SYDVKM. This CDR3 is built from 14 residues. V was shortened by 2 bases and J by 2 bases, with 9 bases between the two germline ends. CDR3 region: CASSLGGGNYGYTF. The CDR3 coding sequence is TGTGCCAGCAGTTTAGGTGGGGGCAACTATGGCTACACCTTC.

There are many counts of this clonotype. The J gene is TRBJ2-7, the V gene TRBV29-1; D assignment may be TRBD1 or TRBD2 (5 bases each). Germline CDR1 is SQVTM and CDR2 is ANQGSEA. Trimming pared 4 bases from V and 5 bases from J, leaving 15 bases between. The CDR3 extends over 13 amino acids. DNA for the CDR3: TGCAGCGTTGTGAGGGGCAGGTCCGACGAGCAGTACTTC. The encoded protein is CSVVRGRSDEQYF.

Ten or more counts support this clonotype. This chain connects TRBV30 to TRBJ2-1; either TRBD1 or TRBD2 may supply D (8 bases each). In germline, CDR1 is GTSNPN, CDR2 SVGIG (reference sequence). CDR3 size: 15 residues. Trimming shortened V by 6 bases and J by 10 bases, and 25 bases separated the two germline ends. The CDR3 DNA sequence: TGTGCCTGCAGGATGAGCAGGGGGCGCGGGGGGGAGCAGTTCTTC. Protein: CACRMSRGRGGEQFF. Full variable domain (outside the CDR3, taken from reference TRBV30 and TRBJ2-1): SQTIHQWPATLVQPVGSPLSLECTVEGTSNPNLYWYRQAAGRGLQLLFYSVGIGQISSEVPQNLSASRPQDRQFILSSKKLLLSDSGFYLCACRMSRGRGGEQFFGPGTRLTVL.

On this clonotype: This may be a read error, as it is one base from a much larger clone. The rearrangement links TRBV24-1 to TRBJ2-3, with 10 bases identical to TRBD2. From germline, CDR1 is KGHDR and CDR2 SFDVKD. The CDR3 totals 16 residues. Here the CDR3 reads CAASDPAGLATDTQYF. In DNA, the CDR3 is TGTGCCGCCAGTGATCCAGCGGGACTAGCGACAGATACGCAGTATTTT.

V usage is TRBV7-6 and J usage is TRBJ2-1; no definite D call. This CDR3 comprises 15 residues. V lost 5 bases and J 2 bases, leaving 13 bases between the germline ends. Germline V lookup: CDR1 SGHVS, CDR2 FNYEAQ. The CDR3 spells CASSLQTRTYNEQFF. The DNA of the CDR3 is TGTGCCAGCAGCCTCCAGACAAGAACCTACAATGAGCAGTTCTTC. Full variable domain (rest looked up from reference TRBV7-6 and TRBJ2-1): GAGVSQSPRYKVTKRGQDVALRCDPISGHVSLYWYRQALGQGPEFLTYFNYEAQQDKSGLPNDRFSAERPEGSISTLTIQRTEQRDSAMYRCASSLQTRTYNEQFFGPGTRLTVL.

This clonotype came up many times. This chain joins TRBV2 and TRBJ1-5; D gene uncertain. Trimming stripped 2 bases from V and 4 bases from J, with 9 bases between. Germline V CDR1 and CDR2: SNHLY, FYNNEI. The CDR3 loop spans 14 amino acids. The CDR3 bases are TGTGCCAGCAGTGAACTACAAGGAAATCAGCCCCAGCATTTT. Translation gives CASSELQGNQPQHF. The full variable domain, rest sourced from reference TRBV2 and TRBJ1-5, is EPEVTQTPSHQVTQMGQEVILRCVPISNHLYFYWYRQILGQKVEFLVSFYNNEISEKSEIFDDQFSVERPDGSNFTLKIRSTKLEDSAMYFCASSELQGNQPQHFGDGTRLSIL.

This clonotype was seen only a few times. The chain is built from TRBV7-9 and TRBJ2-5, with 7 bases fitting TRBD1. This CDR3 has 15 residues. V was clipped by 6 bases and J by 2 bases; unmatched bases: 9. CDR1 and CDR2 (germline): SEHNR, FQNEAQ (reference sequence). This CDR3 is CASRPTTGSQETQYF. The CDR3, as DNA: TGTGCCAGCAGACCAACGACAGGGTCGCAAGAGACCCAGTACTTC.

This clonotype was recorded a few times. CDR3 in DNA: TGTGCCAGCAGTTACGCGGGGCTAGGGGGCTACACCTTC. It codes for CASSYAGLGGYTF. The rearrangement uses TRBV6-9 and TRBJ1-2, with D possibly being TRBD1 (5 bases). The ends were cut back, 3 bases at V and 8 bases at J, with 13 bases in the middle. This CDR3 is built from 13 residues. Germline V gives CDR1 MNHGY, CDR2 SVAAGI.

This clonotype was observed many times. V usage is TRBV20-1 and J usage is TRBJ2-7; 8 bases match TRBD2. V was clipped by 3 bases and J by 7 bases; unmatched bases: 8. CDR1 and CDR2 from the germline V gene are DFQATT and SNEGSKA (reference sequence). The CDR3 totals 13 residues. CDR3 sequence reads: CSASSGSPYEQYF. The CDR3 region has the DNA TGCAGTGCTAGCAGCGGGAGCCCATATGAGCAGTACTTC.

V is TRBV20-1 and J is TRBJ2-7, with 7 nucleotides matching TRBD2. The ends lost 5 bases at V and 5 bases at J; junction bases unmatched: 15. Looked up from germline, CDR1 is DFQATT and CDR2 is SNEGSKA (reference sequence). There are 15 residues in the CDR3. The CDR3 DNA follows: TGCAGTGCTCCGACTAGCCGAGGGCCCTTGGACGAGCAGTACTTC. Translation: CSAPTSRGPLDEQYF.

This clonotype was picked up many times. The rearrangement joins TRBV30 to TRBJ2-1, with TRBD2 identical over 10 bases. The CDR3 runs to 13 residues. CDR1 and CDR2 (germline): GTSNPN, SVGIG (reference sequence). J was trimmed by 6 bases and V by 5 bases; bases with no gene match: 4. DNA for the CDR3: TGTGCCTGGGCTAGCGGGAGCTTCAATGAGCAGTTCTTC. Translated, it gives CAWASGSFNEQFF.

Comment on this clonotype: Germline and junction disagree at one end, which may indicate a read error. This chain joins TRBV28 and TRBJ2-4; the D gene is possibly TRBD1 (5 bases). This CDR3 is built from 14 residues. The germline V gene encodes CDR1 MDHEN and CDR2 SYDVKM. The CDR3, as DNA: TGTGCCGGCAGTTCCCACCAGGGCCCGAGCATTCAGTACTTC. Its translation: CAGSSHQGPSIQYF.

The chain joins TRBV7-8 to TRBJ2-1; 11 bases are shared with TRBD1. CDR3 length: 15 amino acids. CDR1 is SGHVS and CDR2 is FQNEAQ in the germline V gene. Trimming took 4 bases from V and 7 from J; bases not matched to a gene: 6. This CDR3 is CASSSRGDRGNEQFF. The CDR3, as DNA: TGTGCCAGCAGCTCCCGAGGGGACAGGGGGAATGAGCAGTTCTTC.

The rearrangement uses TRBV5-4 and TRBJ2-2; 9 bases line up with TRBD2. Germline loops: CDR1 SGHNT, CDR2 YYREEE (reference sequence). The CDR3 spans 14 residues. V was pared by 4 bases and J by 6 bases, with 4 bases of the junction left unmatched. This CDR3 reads CASSPSGMPGELFF. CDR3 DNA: TGTGCCAGCAGCCCTAGCGGGATGCCCGGGGAGCTGTTTTTT.

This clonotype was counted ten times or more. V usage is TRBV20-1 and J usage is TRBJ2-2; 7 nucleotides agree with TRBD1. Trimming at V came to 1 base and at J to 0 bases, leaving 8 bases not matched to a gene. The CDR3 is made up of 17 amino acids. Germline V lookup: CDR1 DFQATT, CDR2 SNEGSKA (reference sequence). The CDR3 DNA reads TGCAGTGCTAGAGGCGACCCGGGACAGCCGAACACCGGGGAGCTGTTTTTT. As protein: CSARGDPGQPNTGELFF.

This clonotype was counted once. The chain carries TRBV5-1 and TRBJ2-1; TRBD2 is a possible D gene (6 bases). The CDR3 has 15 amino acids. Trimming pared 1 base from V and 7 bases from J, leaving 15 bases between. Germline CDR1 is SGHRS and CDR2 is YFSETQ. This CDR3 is CASSLPGGKRNEQFF. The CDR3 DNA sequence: TGCGCCAGCAGCTTGCCGGGCGGGAAGCGAAATGAGCAGTTCTTC.

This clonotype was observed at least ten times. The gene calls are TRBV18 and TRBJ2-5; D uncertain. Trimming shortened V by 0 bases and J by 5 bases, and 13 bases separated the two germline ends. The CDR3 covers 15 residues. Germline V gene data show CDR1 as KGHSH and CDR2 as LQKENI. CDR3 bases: TGTGCCAGCTCACCACCGGCTGGCGGCGAGGAGACCCAGTACTTC. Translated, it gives CASSPPAGGEETQYF.